The 30 T cell receptor beta chains below all came from one sample that was sequenced in a study of T cell repertoires in cytomegalovirus infection. MiXCR, applied by TCRdb to the reads, yields one record per CDR3 protein. The sample lists about 400,000 distinct CDR3 sequences, 15% to 20% occurring once. Sequences were obtained from PBMCs. Receptor source: a human donor in good health (CMV status not recorded). Some clones in this sample may be carry-over from other donors' samples.

With regard to this clonotype: A much more abundant neighbour one base away suggests this may be a read error. The chain recombines TRBV7-2 with TRBJ2-1; possible D gene TRBD2, 7 bases. CDR3 length: 15 residues. In germline, CDR1 is SGHTA, CDR2 FQGNSA. Trimming stripped 6 bases from V and 7 bases from J, with 19 bases between. This CDR3 reads CASSPGGGRVNEQFF. Written as DNA, the CDR3 is TGTGCCAGCAGTCCGGGGGGCGGGCGCGTTAATGAGCAGTTCTTC.

This clonotype showed up just a few times. The chain links TRBV7-2 to TRBJ2-1, with 7 bases aligning to TRBD2. Germline trimming cut 1 base from V and 10 bases from J; bases unmatched to any gene: 4. There are 13 residues in the CDR3. The germline V gene has CDR1 SGHTA and CDR2 FQGNSA. The DNA of the CDR3 is TGTGCCAGCAGCTTAGGCGGGAGAGGGGAGCAGTTCTTC. As protein: CASSLGGRGEQFF.

This clonotype came up a few times. This chain links TRBV7-2 with TRBJ2-5, with 10 positions matching TRBD2. Germline V lookup: CDR1 SGHTA, CDR2 FQGNSA. V shed 5 bases and J 4 bases; nucleotides not matched to a gene: 4. This CDR3 is 14 amino acids long. CDR3 DNA sequence: TGTGCCAGCAGCCCTAGCGGGAGTGGAGAGACCCAGTACTTC. It yields the protein CASSPSGSGETQYF.

This clonotype showed up just a few times. The gene calls are TRBV9 and TRBJ2-5, with D perhaps matching TRBD1 (7 bases). Trimming took 0 bases from V and 4 from J, leaving 13 bases between them. Germline V gives CDR1 SGDLS, CDR2 YYNGEE. This CDR3 region has 15 residues. This CDR3 is CASSVADREVETQYF. CDR3 coding DNA: TGTGCCAGCAGCGTAGCCGACAGGGAGGTAGAGACCCAGTACTTC.

The chain joins TRBV7-2 to TRBJ1-1; D is possibly TRBD1 (6 bases). The V gene's germline CDR1 is SGHTA and CDR2 FQGNSA. The CDR3 loop spans 14 amino acids. The V and J ends lost 4 bases and 6 bases respectively, with 15 bases between them. CDR3 nucleotides: TGTGCCAGCAGCTACGAACAGGGTATGGCTGAAGCTTTCTTT. It encodes CASSYEQGMAEAFF. The full variable domain, its missing parts supplied by reference TRBV7-2 and TRBJ1-1, is GAGVSQSPSNKVTEKGKDVELRCDPISGHTALYWYRQSLGQGLEFLIYFQGNSAPDKSGLPSDRFSAERTGGSVSTLTIQRTQQEDSAVYLCASSYEQGMAEAFFGQGTRLTVV.

This clonotype was seen just once. This chain joins TRBV12-3 or TRBV12-4 and TRBJ2-1; D gene unclear. V lost 2 bases, J lost 10 bases, and 12 bases lay in between. The CDR3 runs to 13 residues. The CDR3 loop reads CASSLTHLGEQFF. The CDR3 DNA follows: TGTGCCAGCAGTTTAACTCACTTAGGAGAGCAGTTCTTC.

This clonotype turned up a few times. The chain employs TRBV7-9 and TRBJ2-7, with D perhaps TRBD2 (7 bases). Trimming pared 1 base from V and 7 bases from J, leaving 17 bases between. Germline CDR1 SEHNR, CDR2 FQNEAQ (reference sequence). This CDR3 contains 15 residues. In nucleotides, the CDR3 is TGTGCCAGCAGCTTAGGTCCAGGGGACTACTCTGAGCAGTACTTC. Its protein product is CASSLGPGDYSEQYF. Together with reference TRBV7-9 and TRBJ2-7, the CDR3 gives the full variable domain: DTGVSQNPRHKITKRGQNVTFRCDPISEHNRLYWYRQTLGQGPEFLTYFQNEAQLEKSRLLSDRFSAERPKGSFSTLEIQRTEQGDSAMYLCASSLGPGDYSEQYFGPGTRLTVT.

This chain links TRBV2 with TRBJ1-5, with 7 bases identical to TRBD1. The trim removed 6 bases at V and 10 bases at J, leaving 9 bases unmatched. The CDR3 is 13 amino acids. CDR1 and CDR2 from the germline V gene are SNHLY and FYNNEI. The DNA for the CDR3 is TGTGCCAGCAGAGGACAGGACCTAGATCCCCAGCATTTT. Translating it yields CASRGQDLDPQHF.

V is TRBV2 and J is TRBJ2-7; tentatively, D is TRBD1 (6 bases). The CDR3 is made up of 13 amino acids. V lost 8 bases to trimming and J lost 3 bases, with 14 bases between them. Germline CDR1 reads SNHLY; CDR2 reads FYNNEI. CDR3 DNA sequence: TGTGCCAGCGCGGGCCAGGGGATCTACGAGCAGTACTTC. Translation: CASAGQGIYEQYF.

In its sample, this clonotype was seen many times. The rearrangement uses TRBV7-2 and TRBJ2-7, with a possible D match to TRBD1 (7 bases). The V gene's germline CDR1 is SGHTA and CDR2 FQGNSA. This CDR3 has 15 residues. V dropped 1 base and J dropped 7 bases, with 17 bases sitting between them. CDR3 region: CASSLGRGPTMEQYF. The CDR3, as DNA: TGTGCCAGCAGCTTAGGGAGGGGGCCCACTATGGAGCAGTACTTC.

This clonotype was found many times. V usage is TRBV7-2 and J usage is TRBJ1-2; D unclear. V was clipped by 4 bases and J by 3 bases, with 9 bases between them. The CDR3 has 13 amino acids. Germline V CDR1 and CDR2: SGHTA, FQGNSA. The CDR3 DNA follows: TGTGCCAGCAGCTCCGACAATTACTATGGCTACACCTTC. Amino acid sequence: CASSSDNYYGYTF.

This clonotype showed up many times. The chain is built from TRBV28 and TRBJ2-7, with D possibly TRBD1 on 5 matching bases. This CDR3 is 12 amino acids long. Germline values: CDR1 MDHEN, CDR2 SYDVKM. The CDR3 DNA reads TGTGCTACGCAGGGAAGCTCCTACGAGCAGTACTTC. This sequence encodes CATQGSSYEQYF.

This clonotype was seen only a few times. This chain joins TRBV20-1 and TRBJ1-6; no firm D call. Trimming removed 8 bases at V and 2 bases at J, with 13 bases between. Germline CDR1 DFQATT, CDR2 SNEGSKA (reference sequence). The CDR3 length is 14 residues. The CDR3 is CSPSQATYNSPLHF. Written as DNA, the CDR3 is TGCAGTCCCTCCCAGGCGACCTATAATTCACCCCTCCACTTT.

The V and J genes are TRBV20-1 and TRBJ1-2; no clear D gene. The germline CDR1 and CDR2 sequences are DFQATT and SNEGSKA (reference sequence). This CDR3 is built from 11 residues. V was clipped by 7 bases and J by 6 bases, with 12 bases between them. The CDR3 is CSGLSGNGYTF. CDR3 sequence (DNA): TGCAGTGGTCTCTCCGGAAATGGCTACACCTTC.

Points on this clonotype: A much larger clone lies a single base off, so this may be a read error. The chain has TRBV7-6 and TRBJ2-2; 11 bases match TRBD2. The CDR3 has 16 amino acids. Germline CDR1 is SGHVS and CDR2 is FNYEAQ. CDR3 nucleotide sequence: TGTGTCAGCAGTAGGGGACTAGCGGAGAACACCGGGGAGCTGTTTTTT. Protein: CVSSRGLAENTGELFF. The full variable domain, rest sourced from reference TRBV7-6 and TRBJ2-2, is GAGVSQSPRYKVTKRGQDVALRCDPISGHVSLYWYRQALGQGPEFLTYFNYEAQQDKSGLPNDRFSAERPEGSISTLTIQRTEQRDSAMYRCVSSRGLAENTGELFFGEGSRLTVL.

At least ten counts were recorded for this clonotype. V and J are TRBV28 and TRBJ1-1; no reliable D call. The V gene lost 2 bases and the J gene lost 2 bases, with 12 bases spanning the gap. The CDR3 has 15 residues. Germline V gives CDR1 MDHEN, CDR2 SYDVKM. The CDR3 region has the DNA TGTGCCAGCAGTTTACCCGTTTCGGTAAACACTGAAGCTTTCTTT. Translated, it gives CASSLPVSVNTEAFF.

This clonotype occurred a few times. This rearrangement joins TRBV2 to TRBJ2-7; tentatively, D is TRBD1 or TRBD2 (5 bases each). V lost 7 bases to trimming and J lost 4 bases, with 11 bases between them. The CDR3 has 12 residues. CDR1 is SNHLY and CDR2 is FYNNEI in the germline V gene. The CDR3 DNA reads as TGTGCCAGCAATCAGGGCGGGTACGAGCAGTACTTC. It specifies CASNQGGYEQYF. The complete variable domain, with remaining parts taken from reference TRBV2 and TRBJ2-7, reads EPEVTQTPSHQVTQMGQEVILRCVPISNHLYFYWYRQILGQKVEFLVSFYNNEISEKSEIFDDQFSVERPDGSNFTLKIRSTKLEDSAMYFCASNQGGYEQYFGPGTRLTVT.

This clonotype was seen many times. V gene TRBV9 combines with J gene TRBJ1-4, with D perhaps matching TRBD1 (5 bases). This CDR3 spans 15 amino acids. Trimming removed 0 bases from V and 7 bases from J, with 13 bases in between. CDR1 SGDLS and CDR2 YYNGEE come from the germline V gene. This CDR3 reads CASSVGDSRGEKLFF. CDR3 nucleotides: TGTGCCAGCAGCGTAGGCGACAGCCGGGGTGAAAAACTGTTTTTT.

A few counts support this clonotype. V usage is TRBV28 and J usage is TRBJ1-4; 7 bases align to TRBD1. CDR3 length: 15 residues. Losses at the gene ends were 6 bases for V and 7 bases for J; bases not matched to a gene: 11. CDR1 is MDHEN, CDR2 SYDVKM, per germline. The CDR3: CASRGYRGRAEKLFF. The CDR3 nucleotides read TGTGCCAGCAGGGGATACAGGGGAAGGGCTGAAAAACTGTTTTTT.

This clonotype was seen repeatedly, ten times or more. V and J are TRBV7-8 and TRBJ2-3; TRBD2 matches at 14 bases. The CDR3 consists of 17 residues. Germline trimming cut 4 bases from V and 3 bases from J; bases unmatched to any gene: 6. Germline assignment: CDR1 SGHVS and CDR2 FQNEAQ. This CDR3 reads CASSSGLAGGMTDTQYF. CDR3 DNA: TGTGCCAGCAGCTCCGGACTAGCGGGAGGCATGACAGATACGCAGTATTTT.

This clonotype was counted between two and nine times. The limits of the CDR3 on the DNA are not certain, so only TCRdb's listed CDR3 is given. This rearrangement joins TRBV7-2 to TRBJ2-3; the table's D call of TRBD2 was not tested on the DNA. Germline V gene data show CDR1 as SGHTA and CDR2 as FQGNSA. The CDR3 numbers 15 amino acids, ends counted. The CDR3 loop is CASSFVVAGGSPRYF.

There are a few counts of this clonotype. The V and J genes are TRBV9 and TRBJ2-7, with a tentative D call TRBD2 (5 bases). Trimming shortened V by 2 bases and J by 2 bases, and 8 bases separated the two germline ends. CDR1 and CDR2 (germline): SGDLS, YYNGEE. The CDR3 consists of 13 residues. CDR3 nucleotide sequence: TGTGCCAGCAGCGTCGGAGGAACCTACGAGCAGTACTTC. It is translated as CASSVGGTYEQYF. Together with reference TRBV9 and TRBJ2-7, the CDR3 gives the full variable domain: DSGVTQTPKHLITATGQRVTLRCSPRSGDLSVYWYQQSLDQGLQFLIQYYNGEERAKGNILERFSAQQFPDLHSELNLSSLELGDSALYFCASSVGGTYEQYFGPGTRLTVT.

The chain joins TRBV6-8 to TRBJ1-5; maybe TRBD1 (5 bases). V lost 7 bases to trimming and J lost 1 base, with 17 bases between them. The CDR3 length is 16 residues. Germline CDR1 is MNHGY and CDR2 is SAAAGT. For the CDR3, the DNA is TGTGCCAGCATGGAAGGACGGGACGCAAGCAATCAGCCCCAGCATTTT. Translating gives CASMEGRDASNQPQHF.

The chain couples TRBV4-3 to TRBJ1-1; 8 positions agree with TRBD1. Germline CDR1 reads LGHNA; CDR2 reads YSLEER. This CDR3 has 14 amino acids. Unmatched junction bases numbered 6, after V lost 3 bases and J lost 6 bases. CDR3 nucleotide sequence: TGCGCCAGCAGCCACTACAGGGGGTCCCCTGAAGCTTTCTTT. This codes for CASSHYRGSPEAFF.

There are a few counts of this clonotype. J is TRBJ1-5 and V is TRBV7-8; maybe TRBD1 (5 bases). Germline values: CDR1 SGHVS, CDR2 FQNEAQ. This CDR3 has 13 amino acids. Trimming took off 5 bases at V and 9 bases at J, with 14 bases between the two ends. The CDR3 sequence is CASSVARTGPQHF. The CDR3 DNA follows: TGTGCCAGCAGCGTCGCCCGCACAGGGCCCCAGCATTTT. The complete variable domain, with remaining parts taken from reference TRBV7-8 and TRBJ1-5, reads GAGVSQSPRYKVAKRGQDVALRCDPISGHVSLFWYQQALGQGPEFLTYFQNEAQLDKSGLPSDRFFAERPEGSVSTLKIQRTQQEDSAVYLCASSVARTGPQHFGDGTRLSIL.

The chain links TRBV2 to TRBJ2-1; 11 nucleotides align to TRBD2. Trimming removed 6 bases from V and 8 bases from J; junction bases left unmatched: 3. Per the germline V gene, CDR1 is SNHLY and CDR2 is FYNNEI. The CDR3 spans 13 residues. The CDR3 loop is CASRLAGVDEQFF. The CDR3 nucleotides are TGTGCCAGCAGACTAGCGGGAGTGGATGAGCAGTTCTTC.

This clonotype was observed at least ten times. The chain links TRBV12-3 or TRBV12-4 to TRBJ2-7; 7 bases align to TRBD2. This CDR3 comprises 13 residues. V was clipped by 5 bases and J by 3 bases; unmatched bases: 4. Here the CDR3 reads CASSLRDYYEQYF. As DNA, the CDR3 is TGTGCCAGCAGTCTCCGGGACTACTACGAGCAGTACTTC.

This clonotype was seen a few times. The chain carries TRBV29-1 and TRBJ1-1; the D gene is possibly TRBD1 (5 bases). There are 13 residues in the CDR3. V was pared by 4 bases and J by 5 bases, with 14 bases between. The germline CDR1 and CDR2 sequences are SQVTM and ANQGSEA. This chain's CDR3 is CSVVGGRGTEAFF. CDR3 bases: TGCAGCGTTGTCGGGGGAAGAGGAACTGAAGCTTTCTTT. The full variable domain, its missing parts supplied by reference TRBV29-1 and TRBJ1-1, is SAVISQKPSRDICQRGTSLTIQCQVDSQVTMMFWYRQQPGQSLTLIATANQGSEATYESGFVIDKFPISRPNLTFSTLTVSNMSPEDSSIYLCSVVGGRGTEAFFGQGTRLTVV.

This clonotype has ten or more counts. This chain connects TRBV7-2 to TRBJ2-1, with D possibly being TRBD1 (6 bases). Germline V gene sequence: CDR1 SGHTA, CDR2 FQGNSA. The CDR3 sequence is 13 residues long. Trimming cost V 0 bases and J 10 bases, with 10 bases left between them. The CDR3 reads CASSLAGGAEQFF. CDR3 nucleotides: TGTGCCAGCAGCTTAGCAGGGGGAGCGGAGCAGTTCTTC.

The V and J genes are TRBV4-1 and TRBJ2-1; D may be TRBD1 (6 bases). Per the germline V gene, CDR1 is MGHRA and CDR2 is YSYEKL. This CDR3 contains 15 residues. Trimming took 2 bases from V and 9 from J, leaving 17 bases between them. The DNA for the CDR3 is TGCGCCAGCAGCCAACCTTCGACAGGCCTAGGTGAGCAGTTCTTC. This encodes CASSQPSTGLGEQFF.